This TCR beta chain stems from a study of blood T cell repertoires in COVID-19. Background on the study: COVID-19 samples, acute and convalescent, were from the United States, Italy and Spain. In each case, the material was cDNA or gDNA derived from T cells, B-cell-depleted T cells, or PBMCs.

In the original analysis: Reference gene primer amplification gave estimated nucleated cell counts. Assay used: immunoSEQ multiplex PCR; TCRdb lists only in-frame clones, some missing. V, J and clone size reflect that table, while D and trimming were determined from the DNA. Here the sample spans 180,000 or so clones, approximately 85% being singletons. The CDR3 has 13 residues. Trimming removed 0 bases from V and 4 bases from J, with 6 bases in between. The germline V gene has CDR1 LNHNV and CDR2 YYDKDF (reference sequence). The rearrangement joins TRBV15 to TRBJ2-5; the D is unclear. The sequenced sample was peripheral blood. This sequence originates from a woman older than 75 with acute or convalescent COVID-19. CDR3 in amino acids: CATSRDPGETQYF. The CDR3 DNA reads TGTGCCACCAGCAGAGATCCCGGAGAGACCCAGTACTTC. The entire variable domain, with the rest obtained from reference TRBV15 and TRBJ2-5, is as follows: DAMVIQNPRYQVTQFGKPVTLSCSQTLNHNVMYWYQQKSSQAPKLLFHYYDKDFNNEADTPDNFQSRRPNTSFCFLDIRSPGLGDTAMYLCATSRDPGETQYFGPGTRLLVL.